Listed here is a single TCR beta chain. Its antigen is undetermined. The method was immunoSEQ multiplex PCR; TCRdb's version includes in-frame clones alone and lacks a portion of them. Of over 100,000 clones listed, approximately 94% are singletons. The sample is drawn from a study of cytomegalovirus exposure and HLA in healthy donors. As for the study in general: The 500 to 750 first-cohort repertoires and the approximately 130 validation repertoires shared the same platform, a later analysis reported. Broader study findings: Confirmation was obtained in vitro that a few CMV-associated chains are specific for CMV antigens.

This CDR3 is built from 14 residues. V lost 1 base and J lost 6; bases outside the gene matches: 5. Germline CDR1 is SGHRS and CDR2 is YFSETQ. This TCR was sampled from a woman between 18 and 29 years old in good health and CMV-seronegative. The sequencing input was PBMCs. The chain carries TRBV5-1 and TRBJ2-7, with 9 bases aligning to TRBD1. The CDR3: CASSLRQGEGEQYF. CDR3 bases: TGCGCCAGCAGCTTGCGACAGGGGGAGGGCGAGCAGTACTTC.